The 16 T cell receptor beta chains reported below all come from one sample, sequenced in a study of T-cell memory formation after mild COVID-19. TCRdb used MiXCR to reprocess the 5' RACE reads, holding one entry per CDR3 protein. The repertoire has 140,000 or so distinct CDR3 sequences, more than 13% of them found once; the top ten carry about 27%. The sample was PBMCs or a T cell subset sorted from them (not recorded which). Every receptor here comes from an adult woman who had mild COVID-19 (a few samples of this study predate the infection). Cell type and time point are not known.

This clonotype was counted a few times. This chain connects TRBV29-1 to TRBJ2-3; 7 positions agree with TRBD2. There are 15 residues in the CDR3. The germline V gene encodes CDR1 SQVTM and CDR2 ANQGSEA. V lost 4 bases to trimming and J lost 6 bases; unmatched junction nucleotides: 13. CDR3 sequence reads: CSVAFREDNLDTQYF. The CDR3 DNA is TGCAGCGTTGCGTTTCGGGAGGACAATTTGGATACGCAGTATTTT.

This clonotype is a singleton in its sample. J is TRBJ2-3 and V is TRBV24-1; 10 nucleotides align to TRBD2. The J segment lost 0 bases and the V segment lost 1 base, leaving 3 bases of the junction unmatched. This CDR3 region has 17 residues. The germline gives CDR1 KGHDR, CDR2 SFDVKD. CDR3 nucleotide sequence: TGTGCCACCAGTGATTTTCTAGCGGGGGTAAGCACAGATACGCAGTATTTT. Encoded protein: CATSDFLAGVSTDTQYF.

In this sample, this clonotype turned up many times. The CDR3 loop is CASSLGGYNQPQHF. The CDR3 DNA follows: TGTGCCAGCAGCCTGGGGGGGTACAATCAGCCCCAGCATTTT. This chain links TRBV7-6 with TRBJ1-5; weak D call: TRBD1 (5 bases). This CDR3 is 14 amino acids long. The ends were cut back, 5 bases at V and 3 bases at J, with 11 bases in the middle. CDR1 and CDR2 from the germline V gene are SGHVS and FNYEAQ.

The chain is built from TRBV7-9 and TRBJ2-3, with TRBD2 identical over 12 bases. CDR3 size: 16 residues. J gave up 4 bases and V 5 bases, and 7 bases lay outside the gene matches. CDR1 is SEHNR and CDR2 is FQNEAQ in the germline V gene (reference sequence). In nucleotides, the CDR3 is TGTGCCAGCAGCCGACTAGCGGGAGCAGATGCAGATACGCAGTATTTT. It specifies CASSRLAGADADTQYF.

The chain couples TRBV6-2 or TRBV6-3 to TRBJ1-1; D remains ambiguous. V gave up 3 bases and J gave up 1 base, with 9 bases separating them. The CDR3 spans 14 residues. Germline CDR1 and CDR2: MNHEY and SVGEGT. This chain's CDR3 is CASSYQTRNTEAFF. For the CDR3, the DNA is TGTGCCAGCAGTTATCAGACTCGGAACACTGAAGCTTTCTTT.

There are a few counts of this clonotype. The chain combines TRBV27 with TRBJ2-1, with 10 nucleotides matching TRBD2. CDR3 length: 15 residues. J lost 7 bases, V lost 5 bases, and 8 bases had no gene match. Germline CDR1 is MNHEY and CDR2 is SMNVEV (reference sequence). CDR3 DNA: TGTGCCAGCAGTACTCTAGCGGGAGTAGCTAATGAGCAGTTCTTC. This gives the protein CASSTLAGVANEQFF.

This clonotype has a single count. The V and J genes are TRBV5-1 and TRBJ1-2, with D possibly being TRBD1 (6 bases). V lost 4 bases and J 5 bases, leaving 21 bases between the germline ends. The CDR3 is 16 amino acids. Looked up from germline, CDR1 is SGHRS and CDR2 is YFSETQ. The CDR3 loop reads CASSLSRDTVRYGYTF. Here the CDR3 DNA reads TGCGCCAGCAGCCTGTCACGGGACACGGTTCGGTATGGCTACACCTTC.

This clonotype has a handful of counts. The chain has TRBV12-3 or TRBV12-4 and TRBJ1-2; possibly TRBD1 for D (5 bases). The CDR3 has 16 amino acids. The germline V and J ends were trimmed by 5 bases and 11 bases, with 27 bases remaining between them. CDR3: CASSAPFWAGKEGYTF. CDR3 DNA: TGTGCCAGCAGTGCCCCCTTTTGGGCAGGGAAAGAAGGGTACACCTTC.

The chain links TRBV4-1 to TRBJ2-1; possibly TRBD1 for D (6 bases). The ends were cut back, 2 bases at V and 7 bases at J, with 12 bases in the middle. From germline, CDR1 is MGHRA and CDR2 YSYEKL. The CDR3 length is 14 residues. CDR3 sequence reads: CASSQPVTGNEQFF. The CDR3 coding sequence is TGCGCCAGCAGCCAACCAGTAACAGGGAATGAGCAGTTCTTC.

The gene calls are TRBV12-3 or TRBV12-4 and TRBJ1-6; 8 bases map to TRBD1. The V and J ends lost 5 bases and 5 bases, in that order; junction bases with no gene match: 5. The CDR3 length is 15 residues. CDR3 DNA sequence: TGTGCCAGCAGTCGGACAGGGCTCGATAATTCACCCCTCCACTTT. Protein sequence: CASSRTGLDNSPLHF.

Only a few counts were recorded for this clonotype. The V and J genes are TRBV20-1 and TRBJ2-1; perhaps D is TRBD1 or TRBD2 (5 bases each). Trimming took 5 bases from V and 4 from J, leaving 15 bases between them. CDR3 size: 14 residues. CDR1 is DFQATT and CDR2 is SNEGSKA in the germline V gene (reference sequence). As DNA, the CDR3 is TGCAGTGCTCCCTTGGGGGATGTGTACAATGAGCAGTTCTTC. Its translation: CSAPLGDVYNEQFF.

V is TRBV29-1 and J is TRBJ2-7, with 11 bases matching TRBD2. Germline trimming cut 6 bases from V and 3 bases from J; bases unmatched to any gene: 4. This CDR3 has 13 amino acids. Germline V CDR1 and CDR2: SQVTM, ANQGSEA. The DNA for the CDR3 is TGCAGCGTCGGGACTAGCGGCCTCTACGAGCAGTACTTC. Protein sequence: CSVGTSGLYEQYF.

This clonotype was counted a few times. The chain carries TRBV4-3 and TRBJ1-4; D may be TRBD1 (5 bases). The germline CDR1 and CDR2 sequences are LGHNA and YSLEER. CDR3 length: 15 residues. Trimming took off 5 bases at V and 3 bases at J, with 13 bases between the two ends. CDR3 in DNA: TGCGCCAGCAGCTATAACAGGAAGCCTAATGAAAAACTGTTTTTT. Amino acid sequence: CASSYNRKPNEKLFF.

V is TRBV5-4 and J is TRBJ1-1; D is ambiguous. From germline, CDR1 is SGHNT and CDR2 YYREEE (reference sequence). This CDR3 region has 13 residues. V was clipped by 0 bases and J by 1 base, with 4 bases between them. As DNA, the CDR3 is TGTGCCAGCAGCTTGGGGGCGAACACTGAAGCTTTCTTT. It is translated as CASSLGANTEAFF.

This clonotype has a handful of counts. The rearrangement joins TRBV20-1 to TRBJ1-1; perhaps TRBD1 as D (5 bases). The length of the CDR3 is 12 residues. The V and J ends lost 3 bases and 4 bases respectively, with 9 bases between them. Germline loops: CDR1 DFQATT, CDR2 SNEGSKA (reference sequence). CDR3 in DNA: TGCAGTGCTAGGGGGGTTAGCACTGAAGCTTTCTTT. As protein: CSARGVSTEAFF.

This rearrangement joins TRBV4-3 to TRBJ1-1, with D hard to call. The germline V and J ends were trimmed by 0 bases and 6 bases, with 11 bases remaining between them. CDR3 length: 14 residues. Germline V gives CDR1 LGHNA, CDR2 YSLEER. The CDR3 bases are TGCGCCAGCAGCCAAGATCGGGGAACAGCTGAAGCTTTCTTT. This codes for CASSQDRGTAEAFF.